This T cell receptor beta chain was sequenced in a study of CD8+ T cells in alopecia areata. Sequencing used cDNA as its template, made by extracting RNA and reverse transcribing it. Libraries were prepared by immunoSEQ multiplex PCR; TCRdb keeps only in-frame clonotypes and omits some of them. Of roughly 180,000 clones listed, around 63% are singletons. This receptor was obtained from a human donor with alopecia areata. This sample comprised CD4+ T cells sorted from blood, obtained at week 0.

CDR3 DNA sequence: TGTGCCAGCAGCTCAAACTATGGCTACACCTTC. This codes for CASSSNYGYTF. The chain employs TRBV7-2 and TRBJ1-2, with no clear D. Trimming removed 4 bases from V and 2 bases from J, with 2 bases in between. The length of the CDR3 is 11 residues. CDR1 and CDR2 from the germline V gene are SGHTA and FQGNSA.